This TCR beta chain was sequenced during a study of cytomegalovirus exposure and HLA in healthy donors. Primers for the PCR totalled 60 Vbeta and 13 Jbeta. Libraries were prepared by immunoSEQ multiplex PCR; TCRdb keeps only in-frame clonotypes and omits some of them. The profile shows about 180,000 clones, around 70% of them singletons. The CDR3 length is 13 residues. The junction had 10 bases not matched to a gene; V was cut back by 5 bases and J by 6 bases. Germline lookup yields CDR1 GTSNPN and CDR2 SVGIG (reference sequence). The material sequenced was PBMCs. The gene calls are TRBV30 and TRBJ2-7, with 7 bases matching TRBD1. The sequence came from a male donor in good health and CMV-seronegative. The CDR3 protein is CAWENRGRTEQYF. The CDR3 region has the DNA TGTGCCTGGGAGAACAGGGGAAGAACCGAGCAGTACTTC.